This T cell receptor beta chain is drawn from a study of blood T cells in healthy people across ages. A second 7 to 11 cycle PCR used barcoded and J-beta primers. TCRdb re-called the 5' RACE reads with MiXCR, one entry per CDR3 protein. The data show 800,000 to 900,000 distinct CDR3 sequences, around two thirds seen once. CDR1 and CDR2 (germline): SQVTM, ANQGSEA. With V trimmed by 7 bases and J by 2 bases, 11 bases remained unmatched. The CDR3 runs to 15 residues. Healthy Russian Caucasian donors spanned ages roughly 6 to 90 years. Donors gave around 10 milliliters of peripheral blood apiece. The material sequenced was blood. This receptor was obtained from a man aged 25 to 40 in good health. V is TRBV29-1 and J is TRBJ2-1; 7 bases align to TRBD1. Here the CDR3 DNA reads TGCAGCGCGCCTGACGAGGGACAGACCTACAATGAGCAGTTCTTC. It is translated as CSAPDEGQTYNEQFF.